This T cell receptor (beta chain) was retrieved from a study of blood T cell repertoires in COVID-19. About the research overall: The origin of the acute and convalescent COVID-19 samples was the United States, Italy and Spain.

In the original analysis: Amplifying reference gene primers gave estimates of nucleated cell counts. Clones were read by immunoSEQ multiplex PCR, and TCRdb kept only the in-frame ones, dropping some. V and J calls and clone size are copied from that table; D and trimming were computed from the DNA. The sample yields about 69,000 clones, 79% seen once. J was trimmed by 7 bases and V by 6 bases; bases with no gene match: 14. The germline V gene has CDR1 MNHNY and CDR2 SVGAGI (reference sequence). The CDR3 has 16 residues. Sample: peripheral blood. The TCR was taken from a man aged 60 to 75 with acute or convalescent COVID-19. This sequence joins TRBV6-6 and TRBJ1-5, with TRBD1 identical over 8 bases. The CDR3 sequence is CASRLLGQGGRQPQHF. The DNA of the CDR3 is TGTGCCAGCAGGCTACTAGGACAGGGCGGACGGCAGCCCCAGCATTTT.